Reported below is one T cell receptor (beta chain). The target antigen is unknown. The data were taken from a study of T cell repertoires in cytomegalovirus infection. Study-wide context: CMV infection together with matching HLA type was indicated by public TCR beta signatures. Study conclusions and caveats: Frequencies of public TCR beta families were cumulated, and this identified carriers of CMV plus the relevant HLA. HLA-C-restricted TCR beta clonotypes specific for CMV led the ex vivo response.

The V end lost 0 bases, the J end lost 4 bases, and 7 bases lay between the germline ends. There are 14 residues in the CDR3. In germline, CDR1 is SGHVS, CDR2 FQNEAQ. Using its own MiXCR run on the reads, TCRdb lists one record per CDR3 protein. The data show more than 650,000 distinct CDR3 sequences, 35% to 40% seen once. The receptor's source is a human donor in good health (CMV status not recorded). Some clones in this sample may be carry-over from other donors' samples. The sequencing input was PBMCs. The genes are TRBV7-8 and TRBJ1-5, with unresolved D. The CDR3 DNA follows: TGTGCCAGCAGCTTAGCCTACTGGAATCAGCCCCAGCATTTT. Amino acid sequence: CASSLAYWNQPQHF.